This T cell receptor beta chain emerged from a study of monozygotic twins with inflammatory bowel disease (dated by TCRdb to between 2017 and 2020). Background on the whole study: The full study comprised 28 monozygotic twin pairs: nine German pairs (four IBD-concordant, five IBD-discordant) and 19 IBD-discordant Danish pairs. Disease-associated traits were sought mainly through comparisons between IBD patients and their genetically identical healthy co-twins within discordant pairs. Each individual had, on average, about 151 000 unique TCRalpha sequences and 181 000 unique TCRbeta sequences available for analysis.

On this clonotype: What antigen it recognizes has not been identified.

Libraries were made using 5' RACE. For each TCR library, 3,000 to 4,000 ng of total RNA was used. For each sample, cDNA synthesis was carried out in eight separate reactions using SMARTScribe reverse transcriptase. Unique molecular identifiers containing a 6-nucleotide sample barcode were introduced through template switching during cDNA synthesis. Two nested PCRs of about 15 and 9 cycles amplified the TCRalpha and TCRbeta cDNA, and bead purification followed each PCR. Before amplification, the cDNA was both treated with uracil DNA-glycosylase and purified with the QIAquick PCR purification kit. The second PCR added Illumina TruSeq-compatible adapters along with sample-specific barcodes. Library quality and concentration were checked on TapeStation and Qubit, and libraries were pooled at roughly 5.1 ng each. Sequencing of pooled libraries was carried out on an Illumina HiSeq2500 single-index Rapid Run using 2 x 100 bp reads and custom sequencing primers. As for how the authors treated the data: PCR and sequencing errors were corrected by UMI-based consensus assembly using MiGEC version 1.2.6. MiXCR version 2.1.1 was used to carry out V(D)J alignment, clonotype assembly and CDR3 extraction. Gene usage, clonotype sharing and MAIT/NKT TCR abundance were normalised by analysing the top 1000, 10 000 and 20 000 clonotypes per sample. After downsampling to 27 000 UMIs, diversity was calculated as the inverse Simpson index using the vegan R package. Paired Mann-Whitney U tests were applied to discordant twin pairs, and Benjamini-Hochberg correction was used for multiple testing. TCRdb reprocessed the reads and provides one entry for every CDR3 protein sequence; no DNA is given. The V and J calls follow TCRdb's processing rather than the paper's. The sample table holds about 85,000 distinct CDR3 sequences. The ten largest make up 6.5% to 9% of the sample.

CDR1 LNHDA and CDR2 SQIVND were looked up in the germline V gene (reference sequence). Its CDR3 holds 15 amino acids, cysteine through phenylalanine. No DNA accompanies this entry. General study outcomes and caveats: Compared with healthy twins, IBD patients shared fewer clonotypes with other individuals, and the difference was most pronounced in patients with signs of disease activity. Measured by the inverse Simpson index, TCRbeta repertoire diversity was lower in IBD patients than in their healthy co-twins. Because patients received different immunosuppressive treatments, the repertoires may have picked up extra background noise and variability between individuals. Concordant and discordant twins showed no difference in repertoire similarity, possibly because of limited statistical power. The analysis was unable to tell different T cell subtypes apart. The results gave no support for a single strong signal or clonotype linked to IBD.

From each donor, an approximately 2.5 ml peripheral blood sample was collected into PAXgene tubes and stored at -80 degrees C. Without any T cell sorting, total RNA was extracted from whole blood using the PAXgene blood miRNA kit on an automated QIAcube. Deep TCRalpha and TCRbeta repertoire profiling with unique molecular barcoding was performed on peripheral blood of monozygotic twin pairs concordant or discordant for inflammatory bowel disease. For every twin pair, smoking habits were documented, and each individual was categorised as a current, former or never smoker. Here the chain combines TRBV19 and TRBJ1-3; TCRdb outputs TRBD1, but without DNA this stays unchecked. The sequenced material came from blood. The TCR sequence derives from a human donor with ulcerative colitis or Crohn's disease, or a healthy co-twin of an affected twin (not recorded which). The CDR3 region reads CASSREQFTGNTIYF. With all but the CDR3 taken from the reference TRBV19 and TRBJ1-3 genes, the full variable domain is: DGGITQSPKYLFRKEGQNVTLSCEQNLNHDAMYWYRQDPGQGLRLIYYSQIVNDFQKGDIAEGYSVSREKKESFPLTVTSAQKNPTAFYLCASSREQFTGNTIYFGEGSWLTVV.